This T cell receptor (beta chain) derives from a study of T cell responses to AZD1222 COVID-19 vaccine. Whole-study results and caveats: When two AZD1222 doses had been given, Spike-specific TCR breadth and depth rose.

Trimming removed 3 bases at V and 3 bases at J, with 8 bases between. Per germline, CDR1 LNHDA and CDR2 SQIVND (reference sequence). The CDR3 is made up of 13 amino acids. A remark on this clone: What it binds is unknown.

TCRdb's copy holds only in-frame clones and misses some; the assay was immunoSEQ multiplex PCR. This repertoire shows tens of thousands of clones, about nine tenths found once; its top ten account for less than 9%. The sequencing used peripheral blood, collected on day 0 of AZD1222 vaccination. This TCR was sampled from an adult in good health. V gene TRBV19 combines with J gene TRBJ1-1; no reliable D call. CDR3 bases: TGTGCCAGTAGTATCAAGGGCGACACTGAAGCTTTCTTT. Translated: CASSIKGDTEAFF.